What follows is one T cell receptor beta chain and its context. Its antigen remains unknown. The CDR3 has 13 amino acids. V was cut by 4 bases and J by 4 bases, with 11 bases left in between. The germline CDR1 and CDR2 sequences are SNHLY and FYNNEI. This specimen comes from a study of Ad26.COV2.S vaccination and SARS-CoV-2 variants. Overall study results and limits: Vaccine recipients had higher spike-specific TCR breadth than placebo recipients.

Stated treatment: approximately 18 received Ad26.COV2.S at low or high dose, single or two shots; 5 received placebo; per-sample allocation not given. Sampling was done on day 63 after the first vaccine or placebo injection. Sequenced by immunoSEQ multiplex PCR; TCRdb stores in-frame clones only, minus some. The data hold about 480,000 clones, with around nine tenths observed a single time. The receptor's source is a person between 18 and 60 years old who received the Ad26.COV2.S COVID-19 vaccine or a placebo. This rearrangement joins TRBV2 to TRBJ2-7; D is ambiguous. Sequenced here: peripheral blood, sampled in a trial of Ad26.COV2.S vaccine versus placebo. Here the CDR3 reads CASSVGYAYEQYF. The DNA of the CDR3 is TGTGCCAGCAGTGTAGGGTACGCTTACGAGCAGTACTTC.